This T cell receptor (beta chain) was sequenced in a study of response to subunit inactivated influenza vaccine. Using its own MiXCR run on the RT-PCR reads, TCRdb lists one record per CDR3 protein. The data show under 850,000 distinct CDR3 sequences, around 18% seen once. The clonotype was recovered from a man aged 45-65 years who received an inactivated influenza vaccine. Sequenced here: PBMCs from blood, sampled roughly 5 days after vaccination.

CDR3 sequence reads: CASSQDYRTRFTGELFF. In nucleotides, the CDR3 is TGCGCCAGCAGCCAAGATTACCGGACTAGGTTTACCGGGGAGCTGTTTTTT. V gene TRBV4-3 combines with J gene TRBJ2-2; 7 bases align to TRBD2. The V segment lost 0 bases and the J segment 5 bases; nucleotides outside the gene matches: 9. From germline, CDR1 is LGHNA and CDR2 YSLEER. The CDR3 contains 17 residues.